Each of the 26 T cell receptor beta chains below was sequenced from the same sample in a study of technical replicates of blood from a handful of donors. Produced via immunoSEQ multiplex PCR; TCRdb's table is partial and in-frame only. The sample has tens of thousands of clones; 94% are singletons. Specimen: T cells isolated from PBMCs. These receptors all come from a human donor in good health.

This chain's CDR3 is CASRQGTGNTGELFF. CDR3 sequence (DNA): TGTGCCAGCAGGCAAGGGACAGGAAACACCGGGGAGCTGTTTTTT. The chain uses TRBV11-2 and TRBJ2-2, with 8 bases identical to TRBD1. CDR3 length: 15 residues. Germline V lookup: CDR1 SGHAT, CDR2 FQNNGV. After removal of 6 bases from V and 2 bases from J, the junction contained 5 bases not matched to a gene.

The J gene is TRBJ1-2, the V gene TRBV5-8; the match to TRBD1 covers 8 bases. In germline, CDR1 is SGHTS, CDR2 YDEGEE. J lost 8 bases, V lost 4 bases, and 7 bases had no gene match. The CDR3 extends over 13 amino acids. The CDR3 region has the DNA TGTGCCAGCAGCAGGACAGGGCCGGGCGGCTACACCTTC. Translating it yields CASSRTGPGGYTF.

The CDR3 sequence is CASSMSSGRAHEQYF. CDR3 sequence (DNA): TGTGCCAGTAGTATGTCCAGCGGGAGGGCCCACGAGCAGTACTTC. V usage is TRBV19 and J usage is TRBJ2-7, with TRBD2 matching 10 bases. Germline values: CDR1 LNHDA, CDR2 SQIVND (reference sequence). This CDR3 has 15 amino acids. V lost 3 bases to trimming and J lost 5 bases; unmatched junction nucleotides: 7.

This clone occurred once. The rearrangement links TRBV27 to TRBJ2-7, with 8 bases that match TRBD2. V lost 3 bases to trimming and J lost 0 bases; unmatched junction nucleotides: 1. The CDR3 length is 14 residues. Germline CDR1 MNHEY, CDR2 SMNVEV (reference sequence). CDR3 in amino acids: CASSFGTSSYEQYF. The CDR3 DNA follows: TGTGCCAGCAGTTTCGGGACTAGCTCCTACGAGCAGTACTTC.

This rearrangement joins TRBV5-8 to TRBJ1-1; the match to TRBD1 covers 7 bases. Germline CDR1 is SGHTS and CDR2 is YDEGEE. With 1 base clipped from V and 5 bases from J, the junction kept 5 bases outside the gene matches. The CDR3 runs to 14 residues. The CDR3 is CASSLKGGFTEAFF. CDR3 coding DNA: TGTGCCAGCAGCTTGAAAGGGGGCTTTACTGAAGCTTTCTTT.

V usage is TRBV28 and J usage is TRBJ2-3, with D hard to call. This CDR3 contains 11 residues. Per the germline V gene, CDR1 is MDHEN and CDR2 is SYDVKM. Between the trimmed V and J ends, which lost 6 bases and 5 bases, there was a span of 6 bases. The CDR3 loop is CASSYLDTQYF. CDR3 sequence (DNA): TGTGCCAGCAGCTATTTAGATACGCAGTATTTT.

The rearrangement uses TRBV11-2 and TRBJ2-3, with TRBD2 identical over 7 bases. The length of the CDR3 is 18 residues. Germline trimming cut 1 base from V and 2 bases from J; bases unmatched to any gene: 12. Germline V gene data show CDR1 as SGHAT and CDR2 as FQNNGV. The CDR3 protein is CASSLGQLAGLNTDTQYF. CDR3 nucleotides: TGTGCCAGCAGCTTAGGCCAATTGGCGGGACTAAACACAGATACGCAGTATTTT.

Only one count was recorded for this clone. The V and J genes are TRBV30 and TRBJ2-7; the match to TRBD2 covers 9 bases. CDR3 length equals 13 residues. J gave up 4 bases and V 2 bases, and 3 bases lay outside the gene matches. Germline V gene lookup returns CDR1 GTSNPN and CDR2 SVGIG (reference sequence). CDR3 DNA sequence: TGTGCCTGGAGTTTAGCGGGAGCATACGAGCAGTACTTC. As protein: CAWSLAGAYEQYF.

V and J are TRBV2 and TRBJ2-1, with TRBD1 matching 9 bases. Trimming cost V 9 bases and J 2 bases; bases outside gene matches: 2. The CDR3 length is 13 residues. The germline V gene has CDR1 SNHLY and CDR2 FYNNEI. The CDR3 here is CARGQGAYNEQFF. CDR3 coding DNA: TGTGCCAGGGGACAGGGAGCCTACAATGAGCAGTTCTTC.

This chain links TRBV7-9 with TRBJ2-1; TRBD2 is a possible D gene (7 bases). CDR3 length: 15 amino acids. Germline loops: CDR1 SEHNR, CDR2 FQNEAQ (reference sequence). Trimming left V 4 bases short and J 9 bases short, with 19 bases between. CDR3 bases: TGTGCCAGCAGCTCCGTTCCGGGGGGCTTGGGTGAGCAGTTCTTC. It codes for CASSSVPGGLGEQFF.

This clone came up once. In DNA, the CDR3 is TGTGCCAGCAGTCCGACGACAGTATCCTACGAGCAGTACTTC. Protein sequence: CASSPTTVSYEQYF. The chain employs TRBV27 and TRBJ2-7; D is perhaps TRBD1 (5 bases). V was trimmed by 5 bases and J by 1 base, leaving 12 bases between them. CDR1 MNHEY and CDR2 SMNVEV come from the germline V gene (reference sequence). CDR3 size: 14 residues.

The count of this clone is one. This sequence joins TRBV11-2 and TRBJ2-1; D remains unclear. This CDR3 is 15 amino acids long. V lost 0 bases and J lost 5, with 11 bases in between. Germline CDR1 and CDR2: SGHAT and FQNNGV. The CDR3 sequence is CASSLDVGGHNEQFF. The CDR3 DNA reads TGTGCCAGCAGCTTAGACGTTGGCGGTCACAATGAGCAGTTCTTC.

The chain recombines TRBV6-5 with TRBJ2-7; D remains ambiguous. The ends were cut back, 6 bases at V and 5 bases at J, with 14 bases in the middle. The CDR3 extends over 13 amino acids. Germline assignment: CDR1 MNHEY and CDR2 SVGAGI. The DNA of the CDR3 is TGTGCCAGCAGATCTCCAAGCACCAACGAGCAGTACTTC. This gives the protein CASRSPSTNEQYF.

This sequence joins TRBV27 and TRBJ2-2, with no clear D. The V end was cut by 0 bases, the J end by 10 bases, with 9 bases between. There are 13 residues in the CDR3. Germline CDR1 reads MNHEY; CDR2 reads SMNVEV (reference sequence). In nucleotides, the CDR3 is TGTGCCAGCAGTTTATCGATAATAGCGGAGCTGTTTTTT. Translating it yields CASSLSIIAELFF.

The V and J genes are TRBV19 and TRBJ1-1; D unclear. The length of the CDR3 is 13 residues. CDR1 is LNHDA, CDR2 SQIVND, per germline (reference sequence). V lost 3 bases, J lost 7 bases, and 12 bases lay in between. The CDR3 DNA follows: TGTGCCAGTAGTATTGGAGGTAATGGTGAAGCTTTCTTT. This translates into CASSIGGNGEAFF.

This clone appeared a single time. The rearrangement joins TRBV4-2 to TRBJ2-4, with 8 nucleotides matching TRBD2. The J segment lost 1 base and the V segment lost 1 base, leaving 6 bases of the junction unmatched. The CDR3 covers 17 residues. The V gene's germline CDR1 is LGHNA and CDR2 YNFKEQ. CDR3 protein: CASSQAPLAEAKNIQYF. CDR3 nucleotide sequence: TGTGCCAGCAGCCAAGCCCCACTAGCGGAGGCCAAAAACATTCAGTACTTC.

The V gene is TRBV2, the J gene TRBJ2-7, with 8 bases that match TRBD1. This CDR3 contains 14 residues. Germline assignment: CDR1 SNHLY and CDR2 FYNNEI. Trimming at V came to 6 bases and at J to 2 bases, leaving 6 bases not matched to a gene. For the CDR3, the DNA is TGTGCCAGCAGGGCTAGGACAGGGACCTACGAGCAGTACTTC. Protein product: CASRARTGTYEQYF.

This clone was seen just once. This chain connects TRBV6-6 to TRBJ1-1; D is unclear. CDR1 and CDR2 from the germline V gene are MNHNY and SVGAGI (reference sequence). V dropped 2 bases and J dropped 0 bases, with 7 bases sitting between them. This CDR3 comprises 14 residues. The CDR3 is CASSYEGLNTEAFF. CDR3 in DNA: TGTGCCAGCAGTTACGAGGGCCTGAACACTGAAGCTTTCTTT.

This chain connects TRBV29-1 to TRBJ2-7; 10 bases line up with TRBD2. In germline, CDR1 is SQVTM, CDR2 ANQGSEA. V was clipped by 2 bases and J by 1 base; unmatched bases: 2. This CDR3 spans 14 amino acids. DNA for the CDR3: TGCAGCGTTGAAAAGCGGGAGGGTTCCTACGAGCAGTACTTC. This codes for CSVEKREGSYEQYF.

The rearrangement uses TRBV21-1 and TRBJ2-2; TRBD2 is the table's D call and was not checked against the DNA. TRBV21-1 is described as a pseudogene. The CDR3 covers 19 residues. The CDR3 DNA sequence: TGTGCCAGCACCCCAGGACATCCAGAAGCGGGAGTCCCGACCGGGGAGCTGTTTTTT. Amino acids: CASTPGHPEAGVPTGELFF.

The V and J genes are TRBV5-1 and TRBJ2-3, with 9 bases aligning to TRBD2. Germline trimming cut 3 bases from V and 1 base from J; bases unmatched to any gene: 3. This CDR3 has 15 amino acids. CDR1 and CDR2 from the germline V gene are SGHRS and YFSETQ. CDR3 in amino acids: CASSSIAGGTDTQYF. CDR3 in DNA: TGCGCCAGCAGCTCAATAGCGGGAGGCACAGATACGCAGTATTTT. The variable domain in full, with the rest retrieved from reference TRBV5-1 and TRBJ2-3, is KAGVTQTPRYLIKTRGQQVTLSCSPISGHRSVSWYQQTPGQGLQFLFEYFSETQRNKGNFPGRFSGRQFSNSRSEMNVSTLELGDSALYLCASSSIAGGTDTQYFGPGTRLTVL.

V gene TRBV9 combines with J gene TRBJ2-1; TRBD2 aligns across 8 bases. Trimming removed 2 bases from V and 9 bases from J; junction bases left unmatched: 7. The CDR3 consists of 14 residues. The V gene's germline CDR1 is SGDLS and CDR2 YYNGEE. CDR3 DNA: TGTGCCAGCAGCGTCAGCGGGAGCGTTGGTGAGCAGTTCTTC. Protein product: CASSVSGSVGEQFF.

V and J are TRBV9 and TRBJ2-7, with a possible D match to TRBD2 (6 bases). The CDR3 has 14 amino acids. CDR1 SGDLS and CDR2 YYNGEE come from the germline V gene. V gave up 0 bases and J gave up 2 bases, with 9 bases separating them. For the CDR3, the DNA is TGTGCCAGCAGCGTAGCGGGAGAAGCCTACGAGCAGTACTTC. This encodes CASSVAGEAYEQYF.

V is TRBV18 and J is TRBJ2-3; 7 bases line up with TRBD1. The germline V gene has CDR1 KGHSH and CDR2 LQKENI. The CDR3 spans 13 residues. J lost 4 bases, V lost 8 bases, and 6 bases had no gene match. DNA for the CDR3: TGTGCCAGCGGGAACAGGGGTTCAGATACGCAGTATTTT. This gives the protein CASGNRGSDTQYF. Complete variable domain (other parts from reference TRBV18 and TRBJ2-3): NAGVMQNPRHLVRRRGQEARLRCSPMKGHSHVYWYRQLPEEGLKFMVYLQKENIIDESGMPKERFSAEFPKEGPSILRIQQVVRGDSAAYFCASGNRGSDTQYFGPGTRLTVL.

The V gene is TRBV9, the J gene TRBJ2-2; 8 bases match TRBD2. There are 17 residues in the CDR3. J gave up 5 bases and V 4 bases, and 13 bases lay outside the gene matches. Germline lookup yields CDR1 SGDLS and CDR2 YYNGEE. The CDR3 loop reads CASSPRGAGGGTGELFF. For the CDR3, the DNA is TGTGCCAGCAGCCCTCGGGGGGCGGGAGGAGGAACCGGGGAGCTGTTTTTT.

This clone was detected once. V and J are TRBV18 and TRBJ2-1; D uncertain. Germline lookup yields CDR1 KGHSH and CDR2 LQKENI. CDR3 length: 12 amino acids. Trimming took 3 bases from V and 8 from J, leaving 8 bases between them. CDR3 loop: CASSPLRDEQFF. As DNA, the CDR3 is TGTGCCAGCTCACCCTTGAGAGATGAGCAGTTCTTC.